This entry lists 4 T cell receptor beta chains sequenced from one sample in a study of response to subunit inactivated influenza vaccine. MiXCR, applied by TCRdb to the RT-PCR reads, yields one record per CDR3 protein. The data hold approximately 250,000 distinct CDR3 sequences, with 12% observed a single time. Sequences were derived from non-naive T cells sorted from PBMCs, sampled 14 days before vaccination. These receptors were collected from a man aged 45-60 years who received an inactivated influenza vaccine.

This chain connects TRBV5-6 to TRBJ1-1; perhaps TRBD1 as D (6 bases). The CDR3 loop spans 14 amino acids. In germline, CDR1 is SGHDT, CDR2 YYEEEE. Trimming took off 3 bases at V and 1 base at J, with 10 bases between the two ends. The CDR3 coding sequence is TGTGCCAGCAGCTGGGACACGGGGAACACTGAAGCTTTCTTT. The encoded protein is CASSWDTGNTEAFF.

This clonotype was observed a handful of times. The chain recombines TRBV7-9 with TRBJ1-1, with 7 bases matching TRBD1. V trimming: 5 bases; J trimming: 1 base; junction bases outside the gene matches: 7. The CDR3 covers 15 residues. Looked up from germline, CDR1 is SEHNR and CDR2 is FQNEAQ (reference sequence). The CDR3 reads CASSPWDSWNTEAFF. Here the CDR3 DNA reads TGTGCCAGCAGCCCCTGGGACAGTTGGAACACTGAAGCTTTCTTT.

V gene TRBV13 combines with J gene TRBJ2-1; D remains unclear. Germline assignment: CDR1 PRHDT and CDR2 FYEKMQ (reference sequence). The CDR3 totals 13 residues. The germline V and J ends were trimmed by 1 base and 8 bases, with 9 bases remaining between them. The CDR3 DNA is TGTGCCAGCAGCTTAGCTGGCCTGGATGAGCAGTTCTTC. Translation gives CASSLAGLDEQFF.

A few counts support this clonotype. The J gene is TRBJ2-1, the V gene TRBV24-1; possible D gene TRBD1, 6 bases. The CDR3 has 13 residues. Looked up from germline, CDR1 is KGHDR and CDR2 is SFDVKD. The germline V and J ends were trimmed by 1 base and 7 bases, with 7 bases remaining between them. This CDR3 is CATSDFDRNEQFF. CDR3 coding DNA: TGTGCCACCAGTGATTTCGACAGGAATGAGCAGTTCTTC.